These 32 T cell receptor beta chains were all obtained from the same sample, sequenced in a study of cytomegalovirus exposure and HLA in healthy donors. Clones were read by immunoSEQ multiplex PCR, and TCRdb kept only the in-frame ones, dropping some. The sample holds fewer than 200,000 clones, about 80% seen once. The sequencing sample was made of PBMCs. These receptors all stem from a woman in her late teens or twenties in good health and CMV-seropositive.

This chain links TRBV9 with TRBJ1-6; no definite D call. Germline CDR1 is SGDLS and CDR2 is YYNGEE. This CDR3 has 14 residues. Trimming pared 0 bases from V and 10 bases from J, leaving 11 bases between. The CDR3 is CASSVGTAGSPLHF. The CDR3 DNA reads as TGTGCCAGCAGCGTAGGGACCGCGGGCTCACCCCTCCACTTT.

V and J are TRBV19 and TRBJ1-5; D is unclear. Trimming cost V 7 bases and J 5 bases, with 21 bases left between them. Germline V lookup: CDR1 LNHDA, CDR2 SQIVND (reference sequence). The CDR3 covers 16 residues. CDR3 sequence reads: CASKKGGRFADQPQHF. The CDR3 DNA follows: TGTGCCAGTAAAAAGGGAGGACGGTTTGCGGATCAGCCCCAGCATTTT.

This rearrangement joins TRBV2 to TRBJ1-4; maybe TRBD1 (6 bases). CDR1 is SNHLY, CDR2 FYNNEI, per germline. The CDR3 length is 15 residues. Trimming cost V 7 bases and J 0 bases, with 12 bases left between them. The CDR3 coding sequence is TGTGCCAGCAAGGAAGACAGGACAACTAATGAAAAACTGTTTTTT. It specifies CASKEDRTTNEKLFF.

This sequence joins TRBV4-1 and TRBJ1-5, with D possibly being TRBD1 (6 bases). The ends were cut back, 4 bases at V and 3 bases at J, with 10 bases in the middle. The CDR3 is 14 amino acids. Germline CDR1 MGHRA, CDR2 YSYEKL. The CDR3 spells CASSPTGINQPQHF. The CDR3 DNA reads as TGCGCCAGCAGCCCTACAGGGATCAATCAGCCCCAGCATTTT.

The rearrangement joins TRBV7-8 to TRBJ1-1; no reliable D call. The germline V gene encodes CDR1 SGHVS and CDR2 FQNEAQ. This CDR3 comprises 14 residues. V was pared by 1 base and J by 2 bases, with 8 bases between. The CDR3 DNA sequence: TGTGCCAGCAGCTTAGTGAAGAGCAACACTGAAGCTTTCTTT. Its translation: CASSLVKSNTEAFF.

The CDR3 here is CASSLRTGRAFF. CDR3 DNA sequence: TGTGCCAGCAGCTTGCGGACAGGGAGGGCTTTCTTT. V usage is TRBV7-2 and J usage is TRBJ1-1; 8 bases fit TRBD1. This CDR3 spans 12 amino acids. Unmatched junction bases numbered 5, after V lost 3 bases and J lost 11 bases. Germline V CDR1 and CDR2: SGHTA, FQGNSA.

The chain links TRBV5-1 to TRBJ1-6, with D tentatively TRBD1 (6 bases). This CDR3 has 15 residues. Germline loops: CDR1 SGHRS, CDR2 YFSETQ. With 5 bases removed from V and 0 bases from J, the gap between germline ends came to 9 bases. The CDR3 sequence: CASRQGFSYNSPLHF. The CDR3 coding sequence is TGCGCCAGCAGGCAGGGGTTCTCCTATAATTCACCCCTCCACTTT.

The chain has TRBV4-1 and TRBJ2-5; TRBD2 agrees at 9 bases. TRBJ2-7 matches the DNA end more closely, so the J call is doubtful. The V gene's germline CDR1 is MGHRA and CDR2 YSYEKL. CDR3 length: 14 amino acids. CDR3 sequence reads: CASSPASGDYEQYF. DNA for the CDR3: TGCGCCAGCAGCCCGGCTAGCGGGGACTACGAGCAGTACTTC.

V and J are TRBV5-6 and TRBJ1-3; D is uncertain. Germline CDR1 and CDR2: SGHDT and YYEEEE. CDR3 length: 17 residues. Deletions cut 0 bases from V and 0 bases from J, with 13 bases between. The CDR3 here is CASSLGELRLSGNTIYF. In DNA, the CDR3 is TGTGCCAGCAGCTTGGGAGAACTACGACTCTCTGGAAACACCATATATTTT.

This chain connects TRBV5-4 to TRBJ2-7; D is ambiguous. Germline assignment: CDR1 SGHNT and CDR2 YYREEE (reference sequence). V was shortened by 1 base and J by 2 bases, with 13 bases between the two germline ends. The CDR3 consists of 15 residues. The CDR3 is CASSLTRDTPYEQYF. The CDR3 DNA reads as TGTGCCAGCAGCTTGACCCGTGACACACCCTACGAGCAGTACTTC.

The genes are TRBV5-1 and TRBJ2-5; 9 nucleotides match TRBD1. The CDR3 loop spans 15 amino acids. Unmatched junction bases numbered 10, after V lost 7 bases and J lost 3 bases. The germline gives CDR1 SGHRS, CDR2 YFSETQ. The CDR3 protein is CASSPGQGRKETQYF. The DNA for the CDR3 is TGCGCCAGCTCGCCGGGACAGGGTAGAAAAGAGACCCAGTACTTC.

The CDR3 DNA reads TGTGCCAGCAGAGTAGCGACGGACTCTCCCTATGGCTACACCTTC. This sequence encodes CASRVATDSPYGYTF. The genes are TRBV6-4 and TRBJ1-2; D is uncertain. The CDR3 is 15 amino acids. Trimming stripped 6 bases from V and 4 bases from J, with 18 bases between. CDR1 is MRHNA, CDR2 SNTAGT, per germline.

This chain joins TRBV15 and TRBJ1-2; weak D call: TRBD1 (5 bases). V was shortened by 5 bases and J by 2 bases, with 15 bases between the two germline ends. This CDR3 is built from 15 residues. The V gene's germline CDR1 is LNHNV and CDR2 YYDKDF (reference sequence). This chain's CDR3 is CATSGGLSRNYGYTF. The CDR3 DNA reads TGTGCCACCAGCGGGGGACTCTCACGGAACTATGGCTACACCTTC.

The CDR3, as DNA: TGTGCCAGCTCACCATCACAGGGGGCGAAAGGAAACACCATATATTTT. Translating gives CASSPSQGAKGNTIYF. J is TRBJ1-3 and V is TRBV18; 9 nucleotides agree with TRBD1. The CDR3 runs to 16 residues. CDR1 is KGHSH and CDR2 is LQKENI in the germline V gene. V trimming: 2 bases; J trimming: 4 bases; junction bases outside the gene matches: 6. Together with reference TRBV18 and TRBJ1-3, the CDR3 gives the full variable domain: NAGVMQNPRHLVRRRGQEARLRCSPMKGHSHVYWYRQLPEEGLKFMVYLQKENIIDESGMPKERFSAEFPKEGPSILRIQQVVRGDSAAYFCASSPSQGAKGNTIYFGEGSWLTVV.

This clone was seen a single time. The chain joins TRBV25-1 to TRBJ1-2, with D uncertain. Trimming left V 2 bases short and J 0 bases short, with 7 bases between. The CDR3 totals 14 residues. The germline V gene encodes CDR1 MGHDK and CDR2 SYGVNS. CDR3 amino acids: CASSEPQTNYGYTF. DNA for the CDR3: TGTGCCAGCAGTGAACCTCAGACTAACTATGGCTACACCTTC.

The gene calls are TRBV6-1 and TRBJ2-7, with a tentative D call TRBD1 (5 bases). The CDR3 runs 14 residues. Trimming stripped 6 bases from V and 6 bases from J, with 18 bases between. Germline-derived CDR1 and CDR2 are MNHNS and SASEGT. CDR3 DNA: TGTGCCAGCAGCACACACCAGGGCCTCGGCGAGCAGTACTTC. As protein: CASSTHQGLGEQYF.

J is TRBJ2-7 and V is TRBV2; 7 nucleotides align to TRBD1. The CDR3 loop spans 16 amino acids. V lost 1 base to trimming and J lost 5 bases; unmatched junction nucleotides: 11. CDR1 and CDR2 from the germline V gene are SNHLY and FYNNEI. DNA for the CDR3: TGTGCCAGCAGTGAAGGAGTTCCGGGACAGCGGAACGAGCAGTACTTC. Translated, it gives CASSEGVPGQRNEQYF.

The chain employs TRBV11-3 and TRBJ2-1; 10 bases are shared with TRBD1. The CDR3 is 15 amino acids. V shed 1 base and J 9 bases; nucleotides not matched to a gene: 6. Germline loops: CDR1 SGHNT, CDR2 YENEEA. The CDR3 DNA reads as TGTGCCAGCAGCTTAGGCGGGACAGGGGAAAGTGAGCAGTTCTTC. Its protein is CASSLGGTGESEQFF. Complete variable domain (other parts from reference TRBV11-3 and TRBJ2-1): EAGVVQSPRYKIIEKKQPVAFWCNPISGHNTLYWYLQNLGQGPELLIRYENEEAVDDSQLPKDRFSAERLKGVDSTLKIQPAELGDSAVYLCASSLGGTGESEQFFGPGTRLTVL.

CDR3 coding DNA: TGCGCCAGCAGCTTAGCGTTGGCGGGGGCCTTGGGGGAGCAGTTCTTC. It codes for CASSLALAGALGEQFF. V is TRBV5-1 and J is TRBJ2-1; D perhaps matches TRBD2 (7 bases). Trimming removed 2 bases from V and 10 bases from J, with 22 bases in between. The CDR3 is 16 residues long. Germline loops: CDR1 SGHRS, CDR2 YFSETQ.

This chain joins TRBV11-2 and TRBJ1-3; D is undetermined. This CDR3 has 14 residues. V dropped 5 bases and J dropped 0 bases, with 8 bases sitting between them. CDR1 SGHAT and CDR2 FQNNGV come from the germline V gene. CDR3 in amino acids: CASSRGSSGNTIYF. The DNA of the CDR3 is TGTGCCAGCAGCCGCGGTAGCTCTGGAAACACCATATATTTT. Complete variable domain (other parts from reference TRBV11-2 and TRBJ1-3): EAGVAQSPRYKIIEKRQSVAFWCNPISGHATLYWYQQILGQGPKLLIQFQNNGVVDDSQLPKDRFSAERLKGVDSTLKIQPAKLEDSAVYLCASSRGSSGNTIYFGEGSWLTVV.

This clone was detected once. CDR3 in amino acids: CATRTGTLGYTF. The CDR3 DNA reads TGTGCCACCCGGACAGGTACCCTTGGCTACACCTTC. This chain uses TRBV19 with TRBJ1-2, with 7 nucleotides matching TRBD1. The CDR3 is made up of 12 amino acids. Germline assignment: CDR1 LNHDA and CDR2 SQIVND (reference sequence). J lost 7 bases, V lost 10 bases, and 9 bases had no gene match. The full variable domain, its missing parts supplied by reference TRBV19 and TRBJ1-2, is DGGITQSPKYLFRKEGQNVTLSCEQNLNHDAMYWYRQDPGQGLRLIYYSQIVNDFQKGDIAEGYSVSREKKESFPLTVTSAQKNPTAFYLCATRTGTLGYTFGSGTRLTVV.

J is TRBJ1-6 and V is TRBV11-3; 7 nucleotides line up with TRBD1. The CDR3 has 12 residues. Trimming took 5 bases from V and 8 from J; bases not matched to a gene: 0. Germline V gene lookup returns CDR1 SGHNT and CDR2 YENEEA. The CDR3 bases are TGTGCCAGCAGCGACAGGGATTCACCCCTCCACTTT. Residues: CASSDRDSPLHF.

Only a few counts were recorded for this clone. This chain uses TRBV2 with TRBJ1-5; TRBD1 is a possible D gene (6 bases). Trimming cost V 6 bases and J 2 bases, with 17 bases left between them. CDR3 size: 16 residues. CDR1 SNHLY and CDR2 FYNNEI come from the germline V gene. The CDR3 sequence is CASSVDRNLGNQPQHF. DNA of the CDR3: TGTGCCAGCAGCGTCGACAGGAATTTAGGCAATCAGCCCCAGCATTTT.

This clone was observed a handful of times. This chain uses TRBV1 with TRBJ2-1; TRBD2 is the table's D call, not checked against the DNA. TRBV1 is a known pseudogene. The CDR3 length is 17 residues. The CDR3 DNA sequence: TGCACCAGCAGCGAAACGAAAGCGGGGGGAATTCACAATGAGCAGTTCTTC. Its protein is CTSSETKAGGIHNEQFF.

This clone was seen a few times. The same CDR3 is also encoded by other DNA sequences in this sample. The chain joins TRBV5-1 to TRBJ1-3; D possibly corresponds to TRBD1 (6 bases). Germline CDR1 and CDR2: SGHRS and YFSETQ. Trimming removed 4 bases from V and 0 bases from J, with 8 bases in between. This CDR3 has 14 residues. The CDR3, as DNA: TGCGCCAGCAGCCTGGACAGCTCTGGAAACACCATATATTTT. Protein: CASSLDSSGNTIYF.

The V gene is TRBV11-1, the J gene TRBJ2-7; 9 bases map to TRBD1. V shed 1 base, J shed 3 bases, and the junction held 1 base outside the gene matches. Germline V CDR1 and CDR2: SGHAT, FQDESV (reference sequence). This CDR3 is 14 amino acids long. The CDR3 bases are TGTGCCAGCAGCTTAGGACAGGGGGACTACGAGCAGTACTTC. Translated, it gives CASSLGQGDYEQYF.

This chain links TRBV15 with TRBJ1-2, with TRBD1 matching 7 bases. Germline V gene data show CDR1 as LNHNV and CDR2 as YYDKDF (reference sequence). V lost 3 bases to trimming and J lost 6 bases; unmatched junction nucleotides: 13. The CDR3 totals 16 residues. The CDR3 loop reads CATSRGSDRKGDGYTF. Written as DNA, the CDR3 is TGTGCCACCAGCAGGGGGTCGGACAGGAAAGGGGATGGCTACACCTTC.

This rearrangement joins TRBV2 to TRBJ2-3; 8 nucleotides agree with TRBD2. Germline V lookup: CDR1 SNHLY, CDR2 FYNNEI. The CDR3 is 14 residues long. Trimming at V came to 10 bases and at J to 4 bases, leaving 10 bases not matched to a gene. The CDR3 sequence is CATLKSGGADTQYF. CDR3 bases: TGTGCCACCCTTAAATCGGGGGGGGCAGATACGCAGTATTTT.

The chain is built from TRBV6-1 and TRBJ2-7; 7 nucleotides agree with TRBD2. V was pared by 2 bases and J by 8 bases, with 15 bases of the junction left unmatched. The CDR3 runs 16 residues. CDR1 is MNHNS and CDR2 is SASEGT in the germline V gene. The CDR3 loop reads CASSELGLGGTAQQYF. The CDR3 DNA reads as TGTGCCAGCAGTGAATTGGGGTTGGGGGGGACGGCGCAGCAGTACTTC.

V and J are TRBV4-1 and TRBJ2-1; 11 nucleotides align to TRBD2. CDR3 length: 16 amino acids. Germline V lookup: CDR1 MGHRA, CDR2 YSYEKL. The J segment lost 8 bases and the V segment lost 1 base, leaving 7 bases of the junction unmatched. CDR3 amino acids: CASSQGGLAGGYEQFF. As DNA, the CDR3 is TGCGCCAGCAGCCAAGGAGGGCTAGCGGGGGGTTATGAGCAGTTCTTC.

This chain connects TRBV19 to TRBJ2-3; D remains unclear. Trimming removed 5 bases at V and 0 bases at J, with 12 bases between. The CDR3 runs to 15 residues. Germline assignment: CDR1 LNHDA and CDR2 SQIVND (reference sequence). CDR3 sequence reads: CASSVPGTSTDTQYF. The CDR3 nucleotides are TGTGCCAGTAGTGTTCCAGGAACTAGCACAGATACGCAGTATTTT.

The rearrangement links TRBV4-3 to TRBJ2-5; a weak D match, TRBD1 (6 bases). V shed 1 base and J shed 5 bases, with 14 bases lying between them. This CDR3 comprises 15 residues. The V gene's germline CDR1 is LGHNA and CDR2 YSLEER. In DNA, the CDR3 is TGCGCCAGCAGCCAAGTTGGGGGCAACGGGGAGACCCAGTACTTC. It translates to CASSQVGGNGETQYF.